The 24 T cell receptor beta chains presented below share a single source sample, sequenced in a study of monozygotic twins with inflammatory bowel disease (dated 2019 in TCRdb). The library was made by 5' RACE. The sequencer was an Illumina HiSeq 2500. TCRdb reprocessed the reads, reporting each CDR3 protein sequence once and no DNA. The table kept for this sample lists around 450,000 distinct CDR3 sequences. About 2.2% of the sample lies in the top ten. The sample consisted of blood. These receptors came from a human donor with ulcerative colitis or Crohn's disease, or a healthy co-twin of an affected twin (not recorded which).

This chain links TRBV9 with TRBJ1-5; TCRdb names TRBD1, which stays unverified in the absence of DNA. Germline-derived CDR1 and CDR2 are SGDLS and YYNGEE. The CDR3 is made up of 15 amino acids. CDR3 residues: CASSRTGAPNQPQHF. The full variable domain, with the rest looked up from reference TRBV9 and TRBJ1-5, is DSGVTQTPKHLITATGQRVTLRCSPRSGDLSVYWYQQSLDQGLQFLIQYYNGEERAKGNILERFSAQQFPDLHSELNLSSLELGDSALYFCASSRTGAPNQPQHFGDGTRLSIL.

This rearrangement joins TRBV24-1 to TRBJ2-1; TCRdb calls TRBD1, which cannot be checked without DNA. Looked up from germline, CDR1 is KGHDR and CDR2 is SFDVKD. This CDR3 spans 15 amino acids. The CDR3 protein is CATSDPTRPGNEQFF.

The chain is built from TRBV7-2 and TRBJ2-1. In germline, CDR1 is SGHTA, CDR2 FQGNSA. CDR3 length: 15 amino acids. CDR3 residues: CASSPRRMTYNEQFF.

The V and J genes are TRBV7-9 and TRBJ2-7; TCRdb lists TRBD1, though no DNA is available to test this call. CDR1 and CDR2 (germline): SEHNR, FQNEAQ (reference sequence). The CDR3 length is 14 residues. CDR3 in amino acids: CASSLPGQLYEQYF.

The chain's CDR3 is CASSYEADSYNEQFF. The genes are TRBV6-5 and TRBJ2-1. The CDR3 runs 15 residues. Germline CDR1 reads MNHEY; CDR2 reads SVGAGI.

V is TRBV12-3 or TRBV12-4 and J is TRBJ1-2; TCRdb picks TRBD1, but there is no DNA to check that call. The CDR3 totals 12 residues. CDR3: CASERTGEGYTF.

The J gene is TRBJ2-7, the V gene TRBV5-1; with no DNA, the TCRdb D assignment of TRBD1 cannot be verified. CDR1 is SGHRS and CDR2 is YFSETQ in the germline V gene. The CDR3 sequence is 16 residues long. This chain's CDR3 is CASSLDGQGITYEQYF.

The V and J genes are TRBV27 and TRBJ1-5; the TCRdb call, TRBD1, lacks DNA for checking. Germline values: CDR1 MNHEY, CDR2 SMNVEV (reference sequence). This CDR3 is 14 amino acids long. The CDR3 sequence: CASKITGGGQPQHF.

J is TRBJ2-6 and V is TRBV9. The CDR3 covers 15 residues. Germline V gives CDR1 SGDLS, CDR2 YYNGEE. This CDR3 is CASSKDSSGANVLTF.

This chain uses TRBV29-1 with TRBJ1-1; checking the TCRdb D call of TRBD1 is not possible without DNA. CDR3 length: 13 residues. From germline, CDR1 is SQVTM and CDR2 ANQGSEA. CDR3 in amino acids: CSVGGTRGTEAFF.

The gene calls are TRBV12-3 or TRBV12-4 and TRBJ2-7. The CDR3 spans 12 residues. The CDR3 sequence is CASSRGRYEQYF.

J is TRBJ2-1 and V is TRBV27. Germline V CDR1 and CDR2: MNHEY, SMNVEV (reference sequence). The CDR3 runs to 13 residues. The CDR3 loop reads CASSLNYWDEQFF.

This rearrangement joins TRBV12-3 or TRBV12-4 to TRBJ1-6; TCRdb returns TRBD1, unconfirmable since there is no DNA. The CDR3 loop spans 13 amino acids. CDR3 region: CASRLDSNSPLHF.

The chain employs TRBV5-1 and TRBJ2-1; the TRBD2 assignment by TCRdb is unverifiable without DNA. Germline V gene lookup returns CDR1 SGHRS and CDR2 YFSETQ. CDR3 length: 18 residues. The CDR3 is CASSSEGGLAGARNEQFF.

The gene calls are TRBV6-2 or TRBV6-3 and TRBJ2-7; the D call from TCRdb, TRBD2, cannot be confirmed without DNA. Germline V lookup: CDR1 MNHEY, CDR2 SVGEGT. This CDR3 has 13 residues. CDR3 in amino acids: CASSKLGTYEQYF.

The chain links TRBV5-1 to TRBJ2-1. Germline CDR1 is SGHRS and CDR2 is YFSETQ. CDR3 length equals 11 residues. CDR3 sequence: CASSLDNEQFF.

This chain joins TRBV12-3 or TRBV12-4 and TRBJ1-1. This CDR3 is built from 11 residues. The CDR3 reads CASRYGTEAFF.

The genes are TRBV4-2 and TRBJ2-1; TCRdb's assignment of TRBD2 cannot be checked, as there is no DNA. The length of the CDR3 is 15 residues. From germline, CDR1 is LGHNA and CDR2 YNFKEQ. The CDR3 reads CASSQAIGGANEQFF.

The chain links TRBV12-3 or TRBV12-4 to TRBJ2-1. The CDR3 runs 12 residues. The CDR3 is CASSPKRQEQFF.

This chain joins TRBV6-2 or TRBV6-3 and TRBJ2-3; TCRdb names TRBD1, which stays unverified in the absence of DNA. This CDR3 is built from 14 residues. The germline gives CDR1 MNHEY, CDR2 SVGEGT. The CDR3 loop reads CASSRDPATDTQYF.

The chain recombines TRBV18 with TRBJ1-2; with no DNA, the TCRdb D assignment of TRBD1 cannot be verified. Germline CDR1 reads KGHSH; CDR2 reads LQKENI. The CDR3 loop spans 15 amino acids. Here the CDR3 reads CASSPPGQLYYGYTF.

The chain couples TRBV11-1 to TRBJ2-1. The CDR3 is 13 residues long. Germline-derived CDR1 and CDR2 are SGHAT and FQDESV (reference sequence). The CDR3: CASSLGGSFEQFF.

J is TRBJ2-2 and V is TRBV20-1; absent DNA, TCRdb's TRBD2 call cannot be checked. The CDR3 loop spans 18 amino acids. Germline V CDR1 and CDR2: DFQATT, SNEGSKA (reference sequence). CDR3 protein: CSARDRPAGGSNTGELFF.

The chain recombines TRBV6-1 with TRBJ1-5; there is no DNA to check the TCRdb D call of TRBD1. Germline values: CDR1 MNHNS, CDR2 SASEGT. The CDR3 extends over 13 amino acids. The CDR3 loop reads CASKAGQNQPQHF.